The rows below give T cell receptor beta chains drawn from one sample of a study of shared clonotypes between healthy human individuals. The assay was immunoSEQ multiplex PCR, and TCRdb's table has in-frame clones only and misses some. The repertoire has some 580,000 clones, 98% of them found once; the top ten carry 0.3% to 0.35%. The sequencing input was naive CD8+ T cells sorted from blood. Receptor source: a young man in good health. Both conserved end residues are trimmed from each CDR3.

V	J	CDR3
TRBV7-9	TRBJ2-7	ASSHIGTGSYEQY
TRBV27	TRBJ2-7	ASNQHRGSIHEQY
TRBV7-2	TRBJ2-1	ASSPGTSGAYWGEQF
TRBV7-7	TRBJ2-7	ASSQGEGGSYEQY
TRBV9	TRBJ2-5	ASSTGTAQETQY
TRBV18	TRBJ2-7	ASSPRDSGTYEQY
TRBV28	TRBJ2-7	ASRPGLGFYEQY
TRBV11-2	TRBJ2-3	ASSRGAADSTDTQY
TRBV9	TRBJ2-7	ASSPRDRNSYEQY
TRBV29-1	TRBJ1-2	SVLRGDYGYT
TRBV7-9	TRBJ1-2	ASSLALKVARYGYT
TRBV4-1	TRBJ2-7	ASSQDTSSYEQY
TRBV28	TRBJ1-1	ASSLQGSEAF
TRBV7-6	TRBJ2-7	ASSSGEAEQY
TRBV29-1	TRBJ2-1	SAEGSVDSSYNEQF
TRBV27	TRBJ2-7	ASTTLGTGIYEQY
TRBV29-1	TRBJ1-1	SVSNHEFALGAF
TRBV4-1	TRBJ2-7	ASSQGAGTEQY
TRBV5-5	TRBJ1-2	ASSLETAWDGYT
TRBV27	TRBJ2-7	ASSSSESGQTYEQY
TRBV6-6	TRBJ2-5	ASSYVQTRGETQY
TRBV29-1	TRBJ1-2	SVVGQGHYGYT
TRBV7-9	TRBJ2-7	ASSSRVGQPYEQY
TRBV9	TRBJ2-5	ASSPRTGLETQY
TRBV6-5	TRBJ1-2	ASRSKVDGYT
TRBV11-2	TRBJ2-1	ASSLTGEQF
TRBV19	TRBJ2-1	ASSISSGRAGRNEQF
TRBV7-8	TRBJ2-7	ASSLPGSFEQY
TRBV29-1	TRBJ2-7	SVAQQYEQY
TRBV29-1	TRBJ2-2	SVEIPSLSTGELF
TRBV6-5	TRBJ2-1	ASSYGLDEQF
TRBV9	TRBJ2-1	ASSDDGESYNEQF
TRBV27	TRBJ2-2	ASSGDINTGELF
TRBV7-9	TRBJ2-1	ASSHTRAAADYNEQF
TRBV20-1	TRBJ2-7	SAEWGYEQY
TRBV5-1	TRBJ1-4	ASSLAQGASNEKLF
TRBV6-5	TRBJ1-1	ASSYSGTGGTEAF
TRBV7-6	TRBJ2-7	ASSLRGIHEQY
TRBV7-8	TRBJ2-7	ASSLALGKTYEQY
TRBV5-5	TRBJ2-7	ASSSGPPYREGHEQY
TRBV19	TRBJ1-5	ASSEQQNLSNQPQH
TRBV5-1	TRBJ1-5	ASSREGNDNQPQH
TRBV25-1	TRBJ2-7	ASSAGRSYEQY
TRBV29-1	TRBJ2-7	SVEIGQDGTGSYEQY
TRBV11-2	TRBJ2-3	ASSVRPETDTQY
TRBV5-8	TRBJ2-1	ASSFMRDIYNEQF
TRBV27	TRBJ2-7	ASGPLDRDYEQY
TRBV11-1	TRBJ2-1	ASSLAGPGTQF
TRBV6-5	TRBJ2-1	ASSYIESAGRDEQF